One and the same sample provided the 5 T cell receptor beta chains below, sequenced in a study of tumor-infiltrating lymphocytes in primary liver carcinoma (TCRdb year 2017). TRIzol reagent was used to extract blood RNA from unsorted whole blood, while the DNeasy Blood & Tissue kit provided the germline DNA. The listed sequencing device is Illumina HiSeq 2500. Starting from about 500 ng total RNA, TCRbeta-specific cDNA was produced by reverse transcription with a constant-region primer and ProtoScript II reverse transcriptase. The TCRbeta libraries were prepared through three rounds of nested multiplex PCR following a slightly modified ARM-PCR procedure. Multiplex TRBV1-TRBV30 forward primers and a Cbeta reverse primer were used in the first two PCR rounds, each of which was run for approximately 9 cycles. TCRdb ran its own pipeline on the public reads, namely fastp trimming at Q25 and MiXCR clone calling, and kept in-frame beta chains. Rows matching on CDR3 protein sequence are summarized as one entry with the most common DNA and genes. The sample includes around 330,000 distinct CDR3 sequences, with about 60% observed a single time. Roughly 8.9% of the sample is taken by the ten largest.

Sequenced input: peripheral blood. All receptors come from a man between 40 and 49 years old with primary liver carcinoma and hepatitis B virus infection.

This clonotype has a count of ten or more. V and J are TRBV4-2 and TRBJ1-2; D is perhaps TRBD1 (5 bases). The V end lost 6 bases, the J end lost 4 bases, and 9 bases lay between the germline ends. This CDR3 is built from 12 residues. The germline gives CDR1 LGHNA, CDR2 YNFKEQ. CDR3 nucleotides: TGTGCCAGCAGAAGGGACTCCTATGGCTACACCTTC. The encoded protein is CASRRDSYGYTF.

This sequence joins TRBV11-2 and TRBJ2-2; D remains unclear. Germline V gene data show CDR1 as SGHAT and CDR2 as FQNNGV. This CDR3 contains 16 residues. V lost 5 bases and J 4 bases, leaving 17 bases between the germline ends. The CDR3 DNA is TGTGCCAGCAGCCATCTTGAACCACTATGCACCGGGGAGCTGTTTTTT. Translation gives CASSHLEPLCTGELFF.

Comment on this clonotype: A read error may account for a junction end that differs from germline. This sequence joins TRBV29-1 and TRBJ1-1, with D possibly matching TRBD1 (5 bases). Germline-derived CDR1 and CDR2 are SQVTM and ANQGSEA. There are 12 residues in the CDR3. CDR3 DNA sequence: TGTAGCGGGGGGATCGTAGACACTGAAGCTTTCTTT. Protein sequence: CSGGIVDTEAFF.

A word on this clonotype: This likely comes from a read error, as the CDR3 has no conserved phenylalanine or tryptophan at its end. The chain is built from TRBV6-1 and TRBJ1-5; TRBD1 is a possible D gene (5 bases). Trimming removed 2 bases from V and 1 base from J, with 9 bases in between. Germline values: CDR1 MNHNS, CDR2 SASEGT. The CDR3 has 15 amino acids. This CDR3 reads CASSERWGSNQPQHY. CDR3 nucleotide sequence: TGTGCCAGCAGTGAACGGTGGGGGAGCAATCAGCCCCAGCATTAT.

This chain connects TRBV20-1 to TRBJ1-6; tentatively, D is TRBD1 (6 bases). The ends were cut back, 7 bases at V and 7 bases at J, with 23 bases in the middle. The CDR3 covers 16 residues. CDR1 DFQATT and CDR2 SNEGSKA come from the germline V gene (reference sequence). The CDR3 DNA follows: TGCAGTGTCATAGCGGTATCGGGGGGCCCCAATTCACCCCTCCACTTT. This encodes CSVIAVSGGPNSPLHF.